This T cell receptor (beta chain) comes out of a study of CD8+ T cells in alopecia areata. Whole-study results and caveats: Both scalp clonality and the expanded CD8+ clones among the top 100 showed a significant decrease with tofacitinib. While patients received tofacitinib, many expanded lesional clones remained present in scalp and blood.

Sequencing used cDNA as its template, made by extracting RNA and reverse transcribing it. Some clones are missing from TCRdb's copy, which holds only in-frame ones; the method was immunoSEQ multiplex PCR. The table lists 90,000 or so clones, around 40% of them singletons. As to this clone: Its antigen is not identified.

The CDR3 is made up of 14 amino acids. Trimming removed 0 bases from V and 4 bases from J, with 6 bases in between. Germline assignment: CDR1 MGHRA and CDR2 YSYEKL. Treatment noted: oral pan-JAK inhibitor, 5-10 mg twice daily. This sequence originates from a human donor with alopecia areata. The genes are TRBV4-1 and TRBJ2-2; D uncertain. The sample here was CD8+ T cells sorted from blood, taken at week 24, from a patient treated with tofacitinib. CDR3 nucleotides: TGCGCCAGCAGCCAAGACGTCAGCACCGGGGAGCTGTTTTTT. Protein: CASSQDVSTGELFF.